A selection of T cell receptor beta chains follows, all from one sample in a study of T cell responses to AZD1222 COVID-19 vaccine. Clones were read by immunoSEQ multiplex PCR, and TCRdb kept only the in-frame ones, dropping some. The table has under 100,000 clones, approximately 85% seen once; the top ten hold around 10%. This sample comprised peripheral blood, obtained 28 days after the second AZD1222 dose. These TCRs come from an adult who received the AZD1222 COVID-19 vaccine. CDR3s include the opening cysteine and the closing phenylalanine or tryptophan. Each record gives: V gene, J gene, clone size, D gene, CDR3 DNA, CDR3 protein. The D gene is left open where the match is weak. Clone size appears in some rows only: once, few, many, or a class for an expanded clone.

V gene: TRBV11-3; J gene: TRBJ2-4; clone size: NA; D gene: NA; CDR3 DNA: TGTGCCAGCAGCGGTAGGGCTTCCAAAAACATTCAGTACTTC; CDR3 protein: CASSGRASKNIQYF
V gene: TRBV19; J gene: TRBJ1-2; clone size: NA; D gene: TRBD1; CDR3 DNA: TGTGCCAGTACCTCCGGGACAGGGTTGTATGGCTACACCTTC; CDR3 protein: CASTSGTGLYGYTF
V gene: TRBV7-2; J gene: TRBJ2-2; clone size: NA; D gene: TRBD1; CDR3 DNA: TGTGCCAGCAGCCGGGACAGGTCTACCGGGGAGCTGTTTTTT; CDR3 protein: CASSRDRSTGELFF
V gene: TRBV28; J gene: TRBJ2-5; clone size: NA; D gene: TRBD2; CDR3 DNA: TGTGCCAGCTCGGGACTAGCGGATGTGACCCAGTACTTC; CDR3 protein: CASSGLADVTQYF
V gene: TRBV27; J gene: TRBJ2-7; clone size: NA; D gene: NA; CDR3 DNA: TGTGCCAGCAGTCCCCCCGGTGGGGTCGGTGACGAGCAGTACTTC; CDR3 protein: CASSPPGGVGDEQYF
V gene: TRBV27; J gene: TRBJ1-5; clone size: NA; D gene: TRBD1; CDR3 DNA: TGTGCCAGCAGTCCAAAACAGGGGAAGGATCAGCCCCAGCATTTT; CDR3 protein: CASSPKQGKDQPQHF
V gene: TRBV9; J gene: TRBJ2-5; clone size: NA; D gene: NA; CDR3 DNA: TGTGCCAGCAGCGGTGGACTTTTTCAAGAGACCCAGTACTTC; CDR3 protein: CASSGGLFQETQYF
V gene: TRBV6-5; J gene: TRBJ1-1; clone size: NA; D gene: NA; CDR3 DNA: TGTGCCAGCAGTCCTAGGAAGAACACTGAAGCTTTCTTT; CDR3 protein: CASSPRKNTEAFF
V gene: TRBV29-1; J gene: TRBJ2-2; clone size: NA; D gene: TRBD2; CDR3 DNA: TGCAGCGTCGGCGGGGCGGGGGGGAGCACCGGGGAGCTGTTTTTT; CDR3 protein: CSVGGAGGSTGELFF
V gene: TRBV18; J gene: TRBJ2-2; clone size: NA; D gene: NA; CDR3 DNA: TGTGCCAGCTCACTCCAGGGGAACACCGGGGAGCTGTTTTTT; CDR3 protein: CASSLQGNTGELFF
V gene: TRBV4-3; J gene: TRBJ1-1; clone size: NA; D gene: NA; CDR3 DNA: TGCGCCAGCAGCCAAGCGGACAGTAACACTGAAGCTTTCTTT; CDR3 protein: CASSQADSNTEAFF
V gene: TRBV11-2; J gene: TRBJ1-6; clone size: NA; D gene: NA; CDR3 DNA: TGTGCCAGCAGCTTGTTCTCAGGGAGCTCCTATAATTCACCCCTCCACTTT; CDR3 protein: CASSLFSGSSYNSPLHF
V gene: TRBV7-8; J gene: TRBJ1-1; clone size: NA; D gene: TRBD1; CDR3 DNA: TGTGCCAGCAGACCCCGACAGGGCGCTGAAGCTTTCTTT; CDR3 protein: CASRPRQGAEAFF
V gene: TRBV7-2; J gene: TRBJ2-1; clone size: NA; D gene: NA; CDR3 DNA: TGTGCCAGCAGCCAAAGGGAAAGCTCCTACAATGAGCAGTTCTTC; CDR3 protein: CASSQRESSYNEQFF
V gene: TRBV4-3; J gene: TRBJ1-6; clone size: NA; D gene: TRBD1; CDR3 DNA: TGCGCCAGCAGCCTGACAGGGTTTAATTCACCCCTCCACTTT; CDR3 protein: CASSLTGFNSPLHF
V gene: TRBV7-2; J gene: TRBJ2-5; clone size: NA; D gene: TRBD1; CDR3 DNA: TGTGCCAGCAGCTTATTCGGACAGGGGATAGCAGAGACCCAGTACTTC; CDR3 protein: CASSLFGQGIAETQYF
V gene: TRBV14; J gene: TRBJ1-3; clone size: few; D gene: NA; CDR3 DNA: TGTGCCAGCAGCCAAGACAGGACGTCTGGAAACACCATATATTTT; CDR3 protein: CASSQDRTSGNTIYF
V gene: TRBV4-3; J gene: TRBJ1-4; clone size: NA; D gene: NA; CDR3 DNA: TGCGCCAGCAGCCAAGAACTCGGGACTCTTTATTTTTTTCGAACTAATGAAAAACTGTTTTTT; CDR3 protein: CASSQELGTLYFFRTNEKLFF
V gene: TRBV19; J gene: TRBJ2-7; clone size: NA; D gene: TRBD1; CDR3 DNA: TGTGCCAGTAGTATGCCCGGGACAGGGGGCGACGAGCAGTACTTC; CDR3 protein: CASSMPGTGGDEQYF
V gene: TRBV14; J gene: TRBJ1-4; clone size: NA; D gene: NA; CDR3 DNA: TGTGCCAGCAGCCAAAGGACAGTGGCTTCGAATGAAAAACTGTTTTTT; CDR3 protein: CASSQRTVASNEKLFF
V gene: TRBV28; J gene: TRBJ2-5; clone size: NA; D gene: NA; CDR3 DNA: TGTGCCAGCAGTTTCTGGACAGACCAAGAGACCCAGTACTTC; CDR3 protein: CASSFWTDQETQYF
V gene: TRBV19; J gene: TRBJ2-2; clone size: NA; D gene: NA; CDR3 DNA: TGTGCCAGTACCCCGGGGGCGAACACCGGGGAGCTGTTTTTT; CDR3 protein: CASTPGANTGELFF
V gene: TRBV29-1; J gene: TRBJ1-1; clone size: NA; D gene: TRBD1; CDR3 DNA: TGCAGCGTGGGGACAGGGGGAATCAACACTGAAGCTTTCTTT; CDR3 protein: CSVGTGGINTEAFF
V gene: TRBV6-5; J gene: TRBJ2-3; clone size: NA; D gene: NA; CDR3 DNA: TGTGCCAGCAGCCTTACGGGGGCGATCACAGATACGCAGTATTTT; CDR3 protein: CASSLTGAITDTQYF
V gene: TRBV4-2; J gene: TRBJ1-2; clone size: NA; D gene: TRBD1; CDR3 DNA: TGTGCCAGCAGCCAAGGATCAACAGGGGAGAGCTACACCTTC; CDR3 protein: CASSQGSTGESYTF
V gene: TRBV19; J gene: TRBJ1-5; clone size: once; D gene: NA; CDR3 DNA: TGTGCCAGTAGCGCTCCAGGCTCGGGTAGCAATCAGCCCCAGCATTTT; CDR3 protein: CASSAPGSGSNQPQHF
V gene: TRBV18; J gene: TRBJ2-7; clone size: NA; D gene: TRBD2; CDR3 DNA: TGTGCCAGCTCACGTTCTAGCGGGAGGGCCAGGCAAGCCTACGAGCAGTACTTC; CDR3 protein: CASSRSSGRARQAYEQYF
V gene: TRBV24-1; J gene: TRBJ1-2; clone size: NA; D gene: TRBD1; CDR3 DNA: TGTGCCACCAGTGATGGGGGGACAGGGAACTATGGCTACACCTTC; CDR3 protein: CATSDGGTGNYGYTF
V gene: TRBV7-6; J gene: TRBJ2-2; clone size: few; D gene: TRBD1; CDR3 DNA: TGTGCCAGCAGCCGAGCCCAGGGGGCGGACACCGGGGAGCTGTTTTTT; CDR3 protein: CASSRAQGADTGELFF
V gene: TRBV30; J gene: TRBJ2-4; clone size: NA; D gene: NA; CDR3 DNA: TGTGCCTGGAGTGGACCAGGGAACATTCAGTACTTC; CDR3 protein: CAWSGPGNIQYF
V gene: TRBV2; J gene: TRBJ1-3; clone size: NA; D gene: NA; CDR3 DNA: TGTGCCAGCAGACCGACAGCTAGCTCTGGAAACACCATATATTTT; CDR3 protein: CASRPTASSGNTIYF
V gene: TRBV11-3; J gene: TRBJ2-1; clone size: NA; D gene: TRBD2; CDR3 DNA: TGTGCCAGCAGCTTAGATCCTAGCGGGGAGCAGTTCTTC; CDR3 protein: CASSLDPSGEQFF
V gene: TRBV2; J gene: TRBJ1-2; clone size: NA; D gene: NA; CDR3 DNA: TGTGCCAGCAGTATAGACGGAACTAACTATGGCTACACCTTC; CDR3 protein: CASSIDGTNYGYTF
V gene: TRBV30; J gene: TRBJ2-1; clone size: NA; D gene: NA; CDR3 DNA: TGTGCCTGGAGCTCAGGGCATGAGCAGTTCTTC; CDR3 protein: CAWSSGHEQFF
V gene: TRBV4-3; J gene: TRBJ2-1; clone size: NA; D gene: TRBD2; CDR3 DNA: TGCGCCAGCAGCCAAGATACGACTAGCGGGGGTTATGAGCAGTTCTTC; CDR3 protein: CASSQDTTSGGYEQFF
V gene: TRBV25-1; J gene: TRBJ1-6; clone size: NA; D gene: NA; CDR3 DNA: TGTGCCAGCGCCCCGGGGACATCCTATAATTCACCCCTCCACTTT; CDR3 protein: CASAPGTSYNSPLHF
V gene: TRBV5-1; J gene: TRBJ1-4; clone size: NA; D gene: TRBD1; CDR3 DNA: TGCGCCAGCAGCGTGACAGGGGTTGGTGAAAAACTGTTTTTT; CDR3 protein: CASSVTGVGEKLFF
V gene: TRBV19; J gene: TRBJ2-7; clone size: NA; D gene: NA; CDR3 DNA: TGTGCCAGTAGTATACACAGGGACACCTACGAGCAGTACTTC; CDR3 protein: CASSIHRDTYEQYF
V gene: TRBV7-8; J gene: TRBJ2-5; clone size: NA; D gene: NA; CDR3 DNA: TGTGCCAGCAGCCATCTTCGGGGGCCGAAGACCCAGTACTTC; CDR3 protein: CASSHLRGPKTQYF
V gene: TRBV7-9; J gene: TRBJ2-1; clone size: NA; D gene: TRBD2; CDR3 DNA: TGTGCCAGCAGCTTAGCACCTCTAGCGGCCTACAATGAGCAGTTCTTC; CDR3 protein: CASSLAPLAAYNEQFF
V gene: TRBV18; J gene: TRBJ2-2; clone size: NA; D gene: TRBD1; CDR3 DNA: TGTGCCAGCTCAACAGGGAGACAGGGGGCCGGGGAGCTGTTTTTT; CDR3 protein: CASSTGRQGAGELFF
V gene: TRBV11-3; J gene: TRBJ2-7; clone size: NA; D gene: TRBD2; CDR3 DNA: TGTGCCAGCAGCTTAGGCAGTAGCGGGAGGGCCCTTTACTCCTACGAGCAGTACTTC; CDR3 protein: CASSLGSSGRALYSYEQYF
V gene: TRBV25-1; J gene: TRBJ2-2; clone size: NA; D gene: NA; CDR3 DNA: TGTGCCAGCAGTGAATCCTATCACGCGAACACCGGGGAGCTGTTTTTT; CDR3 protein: CASSESYHANTGELFF
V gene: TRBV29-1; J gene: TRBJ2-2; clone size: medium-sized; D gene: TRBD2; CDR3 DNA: TGCAGCGGCCAAACTAGCGGAAACACCGGGGAGCTGTTTTTT; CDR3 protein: CSGQTSGNTGELFF